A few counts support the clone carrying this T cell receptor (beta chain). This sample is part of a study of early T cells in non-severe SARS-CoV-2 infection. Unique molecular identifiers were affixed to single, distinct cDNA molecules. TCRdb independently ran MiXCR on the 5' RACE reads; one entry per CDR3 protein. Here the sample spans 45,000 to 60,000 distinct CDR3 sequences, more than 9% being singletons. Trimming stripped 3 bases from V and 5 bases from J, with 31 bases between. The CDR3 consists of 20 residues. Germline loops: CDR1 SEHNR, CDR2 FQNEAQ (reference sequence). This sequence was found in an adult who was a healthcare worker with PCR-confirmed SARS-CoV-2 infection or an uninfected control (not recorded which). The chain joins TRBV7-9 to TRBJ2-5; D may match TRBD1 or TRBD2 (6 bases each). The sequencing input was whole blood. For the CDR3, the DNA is TGTGCCAGCAGCTTCTTGTCATCTTCTCCGAGGGGGGACTGGTTTGAGACCCAGTACTTC. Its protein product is CASSFLSSSPRGDWFETQYF.